The entry that follows covers one T cell receptor beta chain sequence. V trimming: 2 bases; J trimming: 4 bases; junction bases outside the gene matches: 6. There are 16 residues in the CDR3. Germline-derived CDR1 and CDR2 are SGHTA and FQGNSA. This sample is part of a study of blood T cell repertoires in COVID-19. Study in general: The study drew acute and convalescent COVID-19 samples from the United States, Italy and Spain. Nucleic acid was either cDNA or gDNA, and it came from T cells, B-cell-depleted T cells, or PBMCs.

In the original processing: Reference gene primer amplification gave nucleated cell count estimates. Clones were read by immunoSEQ multiplex PCR, and TCRdb kept only the in-frame ones, dropping some. The DNA gave D and trimming, while V, J and clone size come from that table. Among fewer than 250,000 clones listed, approximately 81% were seen once. The sequence derives from a man aged 40-50 years with acute or convalescent COVID-19. Sequencing was done on a sample of peripheral blood. The V and J genes are TRBV7-2 and TRBJ1-2, with 11 bases fitting TRBD1. The chain's CDR3 is CASSLSRGTGGYGYTF. DNA of the CDR3: TGTGCCAGCAGCTTATCCCGAGGGACAGGGGGCTATGGCTACACCTTC.